This TCR beta chain is from a study of cytomegalovirus exposure and HLA in healthy donors. The CDR3 has 19 amino acids. V was shortened by 3 bases and J by 0 bases, with 24 bases between the two germline ends. Per germline, CDR1 SGHRS and CDR2 YFSETQ. Amplification used 60 Vbeta primers and 13 Jbeta primers. Measured with immunoSEQ multiplex PCR; TCRdb has only the in-frame clones, and not every one. This sample carries approximately 150,000 clones, roughly 89% of them seen once, and the ten largest clones take 0.85%. This TCR came from a woman aged 25 to 39 in good health and CMV-seronegative. This rearrangement joins TRBV5-1 to TRBJ1-1, with D perhaps TRBD1 (5 bases). The sample comprised PBMCs. The CDR3 loop is CASSSPKGRLLSMNTEAFF. The CDR3 coding sequence is TGCGCCAGCAGCTCACCCAAGGGGCGGCTACTTTCCATGAACACTGAAGCTTTCTTT.